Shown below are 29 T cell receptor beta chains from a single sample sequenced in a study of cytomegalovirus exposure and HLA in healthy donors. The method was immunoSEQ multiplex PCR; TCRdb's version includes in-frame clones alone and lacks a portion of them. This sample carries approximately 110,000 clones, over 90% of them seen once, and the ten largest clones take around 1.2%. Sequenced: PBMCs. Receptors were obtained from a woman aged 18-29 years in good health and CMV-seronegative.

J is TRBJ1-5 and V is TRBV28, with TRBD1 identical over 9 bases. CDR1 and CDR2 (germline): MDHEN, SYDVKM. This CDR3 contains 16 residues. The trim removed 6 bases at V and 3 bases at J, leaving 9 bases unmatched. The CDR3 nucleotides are TGTGCCAGCAGGAGCGGGACAGGGTCGATCAATCAGCCCCAGCATTTT. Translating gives CASRSGTGSINQPQHF.

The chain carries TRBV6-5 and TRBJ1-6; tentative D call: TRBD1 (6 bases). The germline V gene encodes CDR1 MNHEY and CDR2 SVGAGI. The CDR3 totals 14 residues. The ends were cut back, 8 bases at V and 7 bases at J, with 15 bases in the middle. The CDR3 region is CASHRGALNSPLHF. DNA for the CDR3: TGTGCCAGCCACCGGGGGGCCTTGAATTCACCCCTCCACTTT.

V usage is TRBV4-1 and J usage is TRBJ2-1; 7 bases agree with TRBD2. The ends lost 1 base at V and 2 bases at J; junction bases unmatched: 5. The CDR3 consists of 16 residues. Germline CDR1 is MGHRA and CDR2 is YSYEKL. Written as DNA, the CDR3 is TGCGCCAGCAGCCAAGGGCCGGGAGGAACCTACAATGAGCAGTTCTTC. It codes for CASSQGPGGTYNEQFF.

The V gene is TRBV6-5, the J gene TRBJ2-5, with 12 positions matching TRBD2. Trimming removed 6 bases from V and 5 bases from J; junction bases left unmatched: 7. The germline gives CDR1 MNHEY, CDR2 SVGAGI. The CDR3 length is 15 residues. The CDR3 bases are TGTGCCAGCAGCACTCTAGCGGGGGGGAGTGAGACCCAGTACTTC. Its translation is CASSTLAGGSETQYF.

CDR3 loop: CASSFSDRGWSSYNSPLHF. The CDR3 region has the DNA TGTGCCAGCAGCTTCTCAGACAGGGGATGGAGTTCCTATAATTCACCCCTCCACTTT. The V gene is TRBV5-6, the J gene TRBJ1-6; 8 nucleotides match TRBD1. Germline CDR1 reads SGHDT; CDR2 reads YYEEEE. V gave up 2 bases and J gave up 1 base; unmatched junction bases: 11. The CDR3 spans 19 residues.

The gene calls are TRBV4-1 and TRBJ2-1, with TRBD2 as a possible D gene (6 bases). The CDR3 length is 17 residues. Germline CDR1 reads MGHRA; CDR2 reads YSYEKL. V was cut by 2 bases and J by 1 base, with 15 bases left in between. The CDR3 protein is CASSQLGGGGSYNEQFF. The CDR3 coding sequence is TGCGCCAGCAGCCAACTCGGGGGTGGCGGATCCTACAATGAGCAGTTCTTC.

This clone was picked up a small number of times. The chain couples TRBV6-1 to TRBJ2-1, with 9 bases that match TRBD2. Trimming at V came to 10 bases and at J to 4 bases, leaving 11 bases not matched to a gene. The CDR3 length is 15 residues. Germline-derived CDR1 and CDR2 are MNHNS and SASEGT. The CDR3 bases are TGTGCCACCGCGTATAGCGGGGGCGAATACAATGAGCAGTTCTTC. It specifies CATAYSGGEYNEQFF.

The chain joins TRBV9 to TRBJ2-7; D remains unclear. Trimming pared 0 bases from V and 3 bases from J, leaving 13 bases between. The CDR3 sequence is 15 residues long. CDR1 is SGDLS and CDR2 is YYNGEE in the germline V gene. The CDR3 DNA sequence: TGTGCCAGCAGCGTAGATCGTGGCGGATACTACGAGCAGTACTTC. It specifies CASSVDRGGYYEQYF.

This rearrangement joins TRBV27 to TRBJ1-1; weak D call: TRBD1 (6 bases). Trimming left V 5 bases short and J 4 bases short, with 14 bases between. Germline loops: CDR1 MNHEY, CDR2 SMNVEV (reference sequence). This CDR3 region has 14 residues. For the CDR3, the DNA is TGTGCCAGCAGTCCAGTAACAGGGTCCACTGAAGCTTTCTTT. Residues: CASSPVTGSTEAFF.

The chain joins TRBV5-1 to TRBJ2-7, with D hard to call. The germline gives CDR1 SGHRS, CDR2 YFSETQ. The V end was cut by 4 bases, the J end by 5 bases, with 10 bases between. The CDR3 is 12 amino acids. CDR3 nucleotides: TGCGCCAGCAGCGTGGATTTCGACGAGCAGTACTTC. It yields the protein CASSVDFDEQYF.

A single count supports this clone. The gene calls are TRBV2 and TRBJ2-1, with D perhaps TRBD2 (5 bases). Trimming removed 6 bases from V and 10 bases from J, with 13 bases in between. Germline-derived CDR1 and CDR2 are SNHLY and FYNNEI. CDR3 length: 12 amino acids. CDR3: CASRRVSQEQFF. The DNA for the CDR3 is TGTGCCAGCAGGAGGGTGTCCCAGGAGCAGTTCTTC.

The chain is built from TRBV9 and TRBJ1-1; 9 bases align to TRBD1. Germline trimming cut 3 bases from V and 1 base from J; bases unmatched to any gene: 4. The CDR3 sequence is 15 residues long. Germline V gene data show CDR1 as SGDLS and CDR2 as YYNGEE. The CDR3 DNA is TGTGCCAGCAGCGGGCAGACAGGGGGGAACACTGAAGCTTTCTTT. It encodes CASSGQTGGNTEAFF.

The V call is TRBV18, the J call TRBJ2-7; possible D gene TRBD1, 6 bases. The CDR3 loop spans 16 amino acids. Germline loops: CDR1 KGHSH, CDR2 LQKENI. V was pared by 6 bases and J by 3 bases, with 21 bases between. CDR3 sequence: CASSPIFGQKNYEQYF. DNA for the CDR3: TGTGCCAGCTCCCCCATTTTTGGACAGAAAAACTACGAGCAGTACTTC. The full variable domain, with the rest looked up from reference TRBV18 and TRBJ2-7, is NAGVMQNPRHLVRRRGQEARLRCSPMKGHSHVYWYRQLPEEGLKFMVYLQKENIIDESGMPKERFSAEFPKEGPSILRIQQVVRGDSAAYFCASSPIFGQKNYEQYFGPGTRLTVT.

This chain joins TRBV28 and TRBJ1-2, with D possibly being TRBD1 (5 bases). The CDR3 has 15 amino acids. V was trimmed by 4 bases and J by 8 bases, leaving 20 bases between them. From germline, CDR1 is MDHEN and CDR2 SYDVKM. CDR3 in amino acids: CASSWSFGRVGGYTF. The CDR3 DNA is TGTGCCAGCAGTTGGTCGTTCGGCAGGGTTGGCGGCTACACCTTC.

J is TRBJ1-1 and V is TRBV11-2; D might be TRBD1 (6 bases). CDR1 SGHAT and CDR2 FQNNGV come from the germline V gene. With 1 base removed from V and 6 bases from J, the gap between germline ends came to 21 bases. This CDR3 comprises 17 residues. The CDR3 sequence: CASSLVGTYQGRPEAFF. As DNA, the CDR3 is TGTGCCAGCAGCTTAGTGGGCACGTATCAGGGGAGACCTGAAGCTTTCTTT.

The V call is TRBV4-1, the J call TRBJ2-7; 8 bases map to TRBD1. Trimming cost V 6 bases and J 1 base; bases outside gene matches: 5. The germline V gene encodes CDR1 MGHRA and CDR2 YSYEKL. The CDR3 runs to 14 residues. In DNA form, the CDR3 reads TGCGCCAGCAGGATGGACAGGGTTTCCTACGAGCAGTACTTC. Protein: CASRMDRVSYEQYF.

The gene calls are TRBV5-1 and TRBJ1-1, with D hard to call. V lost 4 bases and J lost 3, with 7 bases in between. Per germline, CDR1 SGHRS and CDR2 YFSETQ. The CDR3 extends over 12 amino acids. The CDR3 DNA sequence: TGCGCCAGCAGCCGGGTCGACACTGAAGCTTTCTTT. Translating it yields CASSRVDTEAFF.

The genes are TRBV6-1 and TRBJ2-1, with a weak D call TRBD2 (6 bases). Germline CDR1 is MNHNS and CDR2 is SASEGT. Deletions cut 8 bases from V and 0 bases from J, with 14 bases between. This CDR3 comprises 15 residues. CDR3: CASDLSGYSYNEQFF. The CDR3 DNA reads TGTGCCAGCGACCTTAGCGGATACTCCTACAATGAGCAGTTCTTC.

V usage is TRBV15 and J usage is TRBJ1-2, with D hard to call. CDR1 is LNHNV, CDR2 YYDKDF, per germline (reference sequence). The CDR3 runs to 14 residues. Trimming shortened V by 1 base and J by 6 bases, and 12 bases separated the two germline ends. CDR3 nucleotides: TGTGCCACCAGCAGAGGATTGGACGGGGATGGCTACACCTTC. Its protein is CATSRGLDGDGYTF.

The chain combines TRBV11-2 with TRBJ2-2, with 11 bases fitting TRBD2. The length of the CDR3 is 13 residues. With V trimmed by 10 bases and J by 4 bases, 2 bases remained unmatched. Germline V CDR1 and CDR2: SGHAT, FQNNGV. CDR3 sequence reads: CATGLAGTGELFF. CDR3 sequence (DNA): TGTGCCACTGGACTAGCGGGCACCGGGGAGCTGTTTTTT.

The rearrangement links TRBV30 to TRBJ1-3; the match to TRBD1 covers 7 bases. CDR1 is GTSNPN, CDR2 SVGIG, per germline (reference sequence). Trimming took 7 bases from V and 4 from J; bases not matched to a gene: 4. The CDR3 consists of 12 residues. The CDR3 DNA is TGTGCCTCGGGACAGTCAGGAAACACCATATATTTT. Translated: CASGQSGNTIYF.

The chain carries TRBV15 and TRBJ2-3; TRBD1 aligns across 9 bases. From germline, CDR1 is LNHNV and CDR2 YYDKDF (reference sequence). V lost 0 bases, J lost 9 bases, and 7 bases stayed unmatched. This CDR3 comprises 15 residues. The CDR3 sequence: CATSRDPGQGSTQYF. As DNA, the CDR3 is TGTGCCACCAGCAGAGATCCGGGACAGGGTTCCACGCAGTATTTT.

Here the CDR3 reads CASRSGQGIGELFF. The CDR3 nucleotides are TGTGCCAGCAGGTCGGGACAGGGGATCGGGGAGCTGTTTTTT. This sequence joins TRBV6-1 and TRBJ2-2, with 10 bases that match TRBD1. From germline, CDR1 is MNHNS and CDR2 SASEGT. V shed 6 bases, J shed 7 bases, and the junction held 5 bases outside the gene matches. This CDR3 spans 14 amino acids.

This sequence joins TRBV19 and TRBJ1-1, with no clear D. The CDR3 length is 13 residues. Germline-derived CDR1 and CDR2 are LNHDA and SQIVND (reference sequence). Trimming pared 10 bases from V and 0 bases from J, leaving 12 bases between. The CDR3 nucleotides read TGTGCCATTTCGCGGTCCATGAACACTGAAGCTTTCTTT. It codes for CAISRSMNTEAFF. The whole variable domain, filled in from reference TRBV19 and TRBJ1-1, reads DGGITQSPKYLFRKEGQNVTLSCEQNLNHDAMYWYRQDPGQGLRLIYYSQIVNDFQKGDIAEGYSVSREKKESFPLTVTSAQKNPTAFYLCAISRSMNTEAFFGQGTRLTVV.

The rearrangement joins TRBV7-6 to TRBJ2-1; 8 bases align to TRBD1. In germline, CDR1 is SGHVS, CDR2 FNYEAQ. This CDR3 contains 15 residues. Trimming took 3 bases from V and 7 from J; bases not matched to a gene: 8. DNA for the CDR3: TGTGCCAGCAGCTTCCGGACAGGGTTCGGGAATGAGCAGTTCTTC. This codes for CASSFRTGFGNEQFF.

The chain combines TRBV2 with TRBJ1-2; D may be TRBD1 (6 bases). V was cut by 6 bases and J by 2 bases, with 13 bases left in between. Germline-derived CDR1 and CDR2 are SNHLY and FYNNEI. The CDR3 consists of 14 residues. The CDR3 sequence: CASRPQGKNYGYTF. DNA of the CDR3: TGTGCCAGCAGGCCTCAGGGGAAAAACTATGGCTACACCTTC.

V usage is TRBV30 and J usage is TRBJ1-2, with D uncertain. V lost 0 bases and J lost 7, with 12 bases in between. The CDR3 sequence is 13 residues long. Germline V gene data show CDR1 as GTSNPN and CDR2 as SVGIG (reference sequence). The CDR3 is CAWSVLARSGYTF. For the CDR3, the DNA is TGTGCCTGGAGTGTATTAGCTAGAAGTGGCTACACCTTC.

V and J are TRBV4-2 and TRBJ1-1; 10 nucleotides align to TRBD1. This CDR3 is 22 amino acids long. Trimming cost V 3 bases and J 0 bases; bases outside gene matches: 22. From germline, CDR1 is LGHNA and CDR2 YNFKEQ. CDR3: CASSHVIVYLKPGQGMNTEAFF. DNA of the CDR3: TGTGCCAGCAGCCACGTAATAGTATACCTAAAACCGGGACAGGGGATGAACACTGAAGCTTTCTTT.

Here the CDR3 reads CASSLEQGGPGELFF. In DNA form, the CDR3 reads TGCGCCAGCAGCTTGGAACAGGGCGGCCCCGGGGAGCTGTTTTTT. This chain connects TRBV5-1 to TRBJ2-2; weak D call: TRBD1 (6 bases). CDR3 length equals 15 residues. The V gene lost 0 bases and the J gene lost 6 bases, with 12 bases spanning the gap. CDR1 and CDR2 (germline): SGHRS, YFSETQ.